A single sample is the source of the 6 T cell receptor beta chains below, sequenced in a study of blood T cell repertoires in COVID-19. The data were produced by immunoSEQ multiplex PCR, yet TCRdb's version contains in-frame clones alone and is incomplete. The data contain 300,000 to 400,000 clones, about four fifths of them singletons. The sequencing input was peripheral blood. Receptors originate from a man in his thirties or forties with active or convalescent COVID-19.

CDR3 DNA: TGCGCCAGCAGCGCCGAGAGGGGGTGGTGGGAGACCCAGTACTTC. It is translated as CASSAERGWWETQYF. The J gene is TRBJ2-5, the V gene TRBV4-1, with D tentatively TRBD1 (6 bases). V lost 5 bases and J 5 bases, leaving 18 bases between the germline ends. The CDR3 spans 15 residues. Germline loops: CDR1 MGHRA, CDR2 YSYEKL.

This chain links TRBV19 with TRBJ1-1; tentative D call: TRBD1 (6 bases). Germline CDR1 LNHDA, CDR2 SQIVND (reference sequence). V was shortened by 10 bases and J by 3 bases, with 15 bases between the two germline ends. CDR3 length: 13 residues. The CDR3 protein is CATHRAIDTEAFF. The CDR3 nucleotides read TGTGCCACTCACAGGGCAATTGACACTGAAGCTTTCTTT. Combining the CDR3 with reference TRBV19 and TRBJ1-1 gives the whole variable domain DGGITQSPKYLFRKEGQNVTLSCEQNLNHDAMYWYRQDPGQGLRLIYYSQIVNDFQKGDIAEGYSVSREKKESFPLTVTSAQKNPTAFYLCATHRAIDTEAFFGQGTRLTVV.

The V and J genes are TRBV7-6 and TRBJ2-7; 7 bases are shared with TRBD2. The trim removed 1 base at V and 2 bases at J, leaving 5 bases unmatched. This CDR3 is built from 15 residues. Germline values: CDR1 SGHVS, CDR2 FNYEAQ. The CDR3 protein is CASSLVSGGTYEQYF. CDR3 in DNA: TGTGCCAGCAGCTTAGTTTCGGGGGGAACCTACGAGCAGTACTTC.

The rearrangement uses TRBV5-1 and TRBJ1-6; D unclear. Germline lookup yields CDR1 SGHRS and CDR2 YFSETQ. The V gene lost 0 bases and the J gene lost 3 bases, with 7 bases spanning the gap. The CDR3 spans 15 residues. DNA of the CDR3: TGCGCCAGCAGCTTGGGGCGGATCTATAATTCACCCCTCCACTTT. It codes for CASSLGRIYNSPLHF.

The chain recombines TRBV27 with TRBJ1-2; D might be TRBD1 (5 bases). V lost 0 bases, J lost 8 bases, and 25 bases lay in between. CDR1 MNHEY and CDR2 SMNVEV come from the germline V gene (reference sequence). The CDR3 has 18 amino acids. CDR3 protein: CASSLSSWLKRGISGYTF. In DNA form, the CDR3 reads TGTGCCAGCAGTTTATCGTCTTGGCTTAAAAGGGGAATCAGCGGCTACACCTTC.

A few counts support this clone. The chain links TRBV7-6 to TRBJ1-1; 9 nucleotides align to TRBD1. Per germline, CDR1 SGHVS and CDR2 FNYEAQ. V shed 5 bases, J shed 4 bases, and the junction held 14 bases outside the gene matches. The CDR3 extends over 17 amino acids. DNA for the CDR3: TGTGCCAGCAGCCATTTATCCATGGGGACAGGGAGCACTGAAGCTTTCTTT. This translates into CASSHLSMGTGSTEAFF.